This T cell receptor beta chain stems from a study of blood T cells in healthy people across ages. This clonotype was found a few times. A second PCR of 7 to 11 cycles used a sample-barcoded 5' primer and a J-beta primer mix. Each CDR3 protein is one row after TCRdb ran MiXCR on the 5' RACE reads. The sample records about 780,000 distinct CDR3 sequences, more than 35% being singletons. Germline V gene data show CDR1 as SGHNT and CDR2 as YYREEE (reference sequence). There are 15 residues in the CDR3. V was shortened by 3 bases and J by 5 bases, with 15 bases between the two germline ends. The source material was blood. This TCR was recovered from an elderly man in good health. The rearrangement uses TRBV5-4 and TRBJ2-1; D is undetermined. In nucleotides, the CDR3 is TGTGCCAGCAGCTCCCCCGACCGGGCCCACAATGAGCAGTTCTTC. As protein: CASSSPDRAHNEQFF.